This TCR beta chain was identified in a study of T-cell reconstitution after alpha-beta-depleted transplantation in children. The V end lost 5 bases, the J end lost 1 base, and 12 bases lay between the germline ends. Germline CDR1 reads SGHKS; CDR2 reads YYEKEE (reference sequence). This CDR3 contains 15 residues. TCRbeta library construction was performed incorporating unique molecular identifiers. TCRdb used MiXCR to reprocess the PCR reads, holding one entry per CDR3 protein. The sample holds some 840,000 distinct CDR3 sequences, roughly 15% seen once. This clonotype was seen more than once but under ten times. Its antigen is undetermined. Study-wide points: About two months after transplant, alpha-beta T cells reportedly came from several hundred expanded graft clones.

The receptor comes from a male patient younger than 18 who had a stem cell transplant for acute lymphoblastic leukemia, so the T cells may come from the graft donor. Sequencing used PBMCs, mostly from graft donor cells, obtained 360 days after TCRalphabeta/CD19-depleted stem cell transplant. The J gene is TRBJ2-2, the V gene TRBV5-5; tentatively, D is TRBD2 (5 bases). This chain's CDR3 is CASSSPRGNTGELFF. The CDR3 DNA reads TGTGCCAGCAGTTCTCCACGGGGGAACACCGGGGAGCTGTTTTTT.